Below, 8 T cell receptor beta chains from the same sample are listed, as sequenced in a study of shared clonotypes between healthy human individuals. Naive CD8 cells lacked CD45RO and underwent positive selection for CCR7, leaving out terminally differentiated effector memory CD45RA+ cells. The data were produced by immunoSEQ multiplex PCR, yet TCRdb's version contains in-frame clones alone and is incomplete. The sample holds some 2 million clones, approximately 95% seen once. Sequencing input: naive CD8+ T cells sorted from blood. These receptors came from a young man in good health.

This clone was counted a single time. This sequence joins TRBV28 and TRBJ2-7; 11 bases agree with TRBD2. Germline loops: CDR1 MDHEN, CDR2 SYDVKM. The CDR3 consists of 14 residues. V lost 6 bases to trimming and J lost 2 bases; unmatched junction nucleotides: 3. The CDR3 region has the DNA TGTGCCAGCAGATATAGCGGGGGGGCCTACGAGCAGTACTTC. Encoded protein: CASRYSGGAYEQYF.

This sequence joins TRBV27 and TRBJ2-1; D gene unclear. The CDR3 extends over 16 amino acids. Germline CDR1 reads MNHEY; CDR2 reads SMNVEV (reference sequence). V lost 0 bases to trimming and J lost 9 bases, with 18 bases between them. CDR3 in DNA: TGTGCCAGCAGTTTATCGATAGCTACTCTACCCAGTGAGCAGTTCTTC. Translating gives CASSLSIATLPSEQFF.

This clone was seen only once. The chain carries TRBV28 and TRBJ1-1; TRBD1 matches 9 bases. The CDR3 consists of 16 residues. The germline V gene has CDR1 MDHEN and CDR2 SYDVKM. Germline trimming cut 6 bases from V and 0 bases from J; bases unmatched to any gene: 8. DNA for the CDR3: TGTGCCAGCAGCCTACTGGGGACAGGGTTGAACACTGAAGCTTTCTTT. It is translated as CASSLLGTGLNTEAFF.

This clone appeared once. V is TRBV19 and J is TRBJ2-7, with D uncertain. CDR1 is LNHDA, CDR2 SQIVND, per germline (reference sequence). This CDR3 comprises 14 residues. V was trimmed by 6 bases and J by 2 bases, leaving 14 bases between them. The CDR3 sequence: CASSLTPGAYEQYF. The CDR3 DNA reads as TGTGCCAGTAGCCTCACCCCTGGCGCCTACGAGCAGTACTTC.

The chain has TRBV27 and TRBJ1-1; D is possibly TRBD1 (5 bases). Trimming took 3 bases from V and 8 from J, leaving 13 bases between them. Germline-derived CDR1 and CDR2 are MNHEY and SMNVEV (reference sequence). The CDR3 spans 13 residues. In nucleotides, the CDR3 is TGTGCCAGCAGTTTGGGGCAGGCCTACGAAGCTTTCTTT. Protein: CASSLGQAYEAFF.

The gene calls are TRBV7-8 and TRBJ2-1, with 12 bases matching TRBD2. The CDR3 loop spans 16 amino acids. The V segment lost 7 bases and the J segment 8 bases; nucleotides outside the gene matches: 12. Germline V lookup: CDR1 SGHVS, CDR2 FQNEAQ. CDR3 amino acids: CASTGGASGRVDEQFF. In DNA, the CDR3 is TGTGCCAGCACCGGGGGAGCTAGCGGGAGGGTCGATGAGCAGTTCTTC. The full variable domain, rest sourced from reference TRBV7-8 and TRBJ2-1, is GAGVSQSPRYKVAKRGQDVALRCDPISGHVSLFWYQQALGQGPEFLTYFQNEAQLDKSGLPSDRFFAERPEGSVSTLKIQRTQQEDSAVYLCASTGGASGRVDEQFFGPGTRLTVL.

The chain uses TRBV6-1 and TRBJ2-7; 7 positions agree with TRBD1. Trimming cost V 11 bases and J 2 bases; bases outside gene matches: 15. Per germline, CDR1 MNHNS and CDR2 SASEGT. The CDR3 length is 15 residues. The CDR3: CAQNPGVQGAYEQYF. Written as DNA, the CDR3 is TGTGCCCAAAACCCCGGCGTCCAGGGGGCCTACGAGCAGTACTTC.

V is TRBV18 and J is TRBJ1-2, with D uncertain. V was shortened by 3 bases and J by 5 bases, with 10 bases between the two germline ends. The germline CDR1 and CDR2 sequences are KGHSH and LQKENI. The CDR3 consists of 13 residues. CDR3: CASSPGSAYGYTF. DNA for the CDR3: TGTGCCAGCTCACCGGGCAGTGCTTATGGCTACACCTTC.